This entry lists 15 T cell receptor beta chains sequenced from one sample in a study of control samples from healthy donors and cancer patients. Some clones are missing from TCRdb's copy, which holds only in-frame ones; the method was immunoSEQ multiplex PCR. There are some 97,000 clones in the sample; 87% occur only once, and about 18% lies in the top ten. Input material: blood. The receptor set was obtained from a woman in her forties or fifties in good health.

The chain combines TRBV4-1 with TRBJ2-1; D is perhaps TRBD1 (6 bases). The CDR3 is 16 residues long. With 1 base removed from V and 6 bases from J, the gap between germline ends came to 16 bases. Germline V gene data show CDR1 as MGHRA and CDR2 as YSYEKL. CDR3 loop: CASSQVPRTVSNEQFF. CDR3 nucleotide sequence: TGCGCCAGCAGCCAAGTTCCCCGGACAGTGTCCAATGAGCAGTTCTTC.

This chain links TRBV5-4 with TRBJ1-1; D possibly corresponds to TRBD1 (6 bases). From germline, CDR1 is SGHNT and CDR2 YYREEE (reference sequence). This CDR3 region has 16 residues. V was pared by 0 bases and J by 5 bases, with 17 bases between. The CDR3 is CASSLGSRGGETEAFF. CDR3 sequence (DNA): TGTGCCAGCAGCTTGGGGTCGCGAGGGGGGGAAACTGAAGCTTTCTTT.

The chain has TRBV7-2 and TRBJ1-2, with D tentatively TRBD1 (5 bases). The CDR3 loop spans 15 amino acids. The ends were cut back, 3 bases at V and 8 bases at J, with 19 bases in the middle. CDR1 is SGHTA and CDR2 is FQGNSA in the germline V gene. CDR3 DNA sequence: TGTGCCAGCAGCTTCCGCAGGGCCGCAGGTGAGGGCTACACCTTC. This encodes CASSFRRAAGEGYTF.

The sample holds a few counts of this clone. This sequence joins TRBV5-1 and TRBJ2-7; 9 bases match TRBD2. Looked up from germline, CDR1 is SGHRS and CDR2 is YFSETQ. This CDR3 is 15 amino acids long. V shed 4 bases, J shed 2 bases, and the junction held 7 bases outside the gene matches. The CDR3 DNA reads as TGCGCCAGCAGCGTACTAGCGGGCAAGACCTACGAGCAGTACTTC. Its translation: CASSVLAGKTYEQYF.

The J gene is TRBJ2-7, the V gene TRBV7-2; D unclear. CDR1 and CDR2 from the germline V gene are SGHTA and FQGNSA. Trimming pared 3 bases from V and 7 bases from J, leaving 4 bases between. CDR3 length equals 10 residues. CDR3 coding DNA: TGTGCCAGCAGCTTGGGAGAGCAGTACGTC. Translated: CASSLGEQYV.

The chain links TRBV24-1 to TRBJ2-1; a possible D gene is TRBD1 (6 bases). The CDR3 has 13 amino acids. Germline CDR1 is KGHDR and CDR2 is SFDVKD. V was pared by 10 bases and J by 0 bases, with 9 bases between. Here the CDR3 DNA reads TGTGCCACACAGGGAAGCTCCTACAATGAGCAGTTCTTC. This codes for CATQGSSYNEQFF.

This chain joins TRBV9 and TRBJ1-5; no firm D call. The CDR3 spans 14 residues. V lost 0 bases and J lost 7, with 11 bases in between. Per germline, CDR1 SGDLS and CDR2 YYNGEE. The DNA of the CDR3 is TGTGCCAGCAGCGTAGCCGGGGAGTACCAGCCCCAGCATTTT. Protein: CASSVAGEYQPQHF.

CDR3 protein: CASTSWQGGLETQYF. CDR3 in DNA: TGTGCCAGTACCTCATGGCAGGGGGGTTTGGAGACCCAGTACTTC. This chain uses TRBV19 with TRBJ2-5, with D possibly TRBD1 on 7 matching bases. The germline V and J ends were trimmed by 7 bases and 5 bases, with 20 bases remaining between them. Per germline, CDR1 LNHDA and CDR2 SQIVND (reference sequence). This CDR3 has 15 residues.

The gene calls are TRBV5-6 and TRBJ2-5; TRBD2 agrees at 7 bases. CDR1 and CDR2 from the germline V gene are SGHDT and YYEEEE. This CDR3 region has 17 residues. J was trimmed by 0 bases and V by 2 bases; bases with no gene match: 10. The CDR3 protein is CASSFPGGRGNQETQYF. The CDR3 bases are TGTGCCAGCAGCTTTCCCGGAGGGAGGGGCAACCAAGAGACCCAGTACTTC.

V usage is TRBV11-2 and J usage is TRBJ1-2; D not resolved. Looked up from germline, CDR1 is SGHAT and CDR2 is FQNNGV. CDR3 length: 12 amino acids. V was shortened by 0 bases and J by 4 bases, with 3 bases between the two germline ends. As DNA, the CDR3 is TGTGCCAGCAGCTTAGAGGGCTATGGCTACACCTTC. Protein: CASSLEGYGYTF.

The chain combines TRBV27 with TRBJ1-1, with D hard to call. Deletions cut 6 bases from V and 3 bases from J, with 14 bases between. CDR1 is MNHEY and CDR2 is SMNVEV in the germline V gene (reference sequence). The CDR3 totals 14 residues. The CDR3 sequence is CASRPEVRHTEAFF. The CDR3 DNA follows: TGTGCCAGCAGGCCCGAGGTCAGGCACACTGAAGCTTTCTTT.

The J gene is TRBJ2-1, the V gene TRBV3-1 (or the pseudogene TRBV3-2); D uncertain. Trimming removed 5 bases from V and 0 bases from J, with 14 bases in between. In germline, CDR1 is LGHDT, CDR2 YNNKEL (reference sequence). The length of the CDR3 is 16 residues. In nucleotides, the CDR3 is TGTGCCAGCAGCGGACGGACGAAGAGCTCCTACAATGAGCAGTTCTTC. The encoded protein is CASSGRTKSSYNEQFF.

The rearrangement joins TRBV2 to TRBJ1-2; 9 bases agree with TRBD1. Germline values: CDR1 SNHLY, CDR2 FYNNEI. The V gene end was trimmed by 7 bases and the J gene end by 6 bases; junction bases not matched to a gene: 9. This CDR3 is built from 14 residues. CDR3 protein: CASTKGGTGHGYTF. DNA of the CDR3: TGTGCCAGCACCAAAGGCGGGACAGGGCATGGCTACACCTTC. Drawing the rest from reference TRBV2 and TRBJ1-2, the complete variable domain is EPEVTQTPSHQVTQMGQEVILRCVPISNHLYFYWYRQILGQKVEFLVSFYNNEISEKSEIFDDQFSVERPDGSNFTLKIRSTKLEDSAMYFCASTKGGTGHGYTFGSGTRLTVV.

This chain uses TRBV6-4 with TRBJ2-1, with a weak D call TRBD2 (7 bases). The CDR3 spans 13 residues. With 3 bases removed from V and 10 bases from J, the gap between germline ends came to 13 bases. Germline CDR1 MRHNA, CDR2 SNTAGT. CDR3 nucleotide sequence: TGTGCCAGCAGTGAACGGGGGGCCGGGGAGCAGTTCTTC. Translation gives CASSERGAGEQFF.

This chain joins TRBV29-1 and TRBJ2-5, with 12 bases fitting TRBD2. Germline V gives CDR1 SQVTM, CDR2 ANQGSEA. CDR3 size: 14 residues. Unmatched junction bases numbered 5, after V lost 8 bases and J lost 1 base. As DNA, the CDR3 is TGCAGCACCTCTAGCGGGGGGGGCCAAGAGACCCAGTACTTC. Protein product: CSTSSGGGQETQYF.